This T cell receptor beta chain stems from a study of cytomegalovirus exposure and HLA in healthy donors. Study-wide background: In terms of ancestry, the Caucasian-associated cluster contained around four fifths of the 350 to 450 genotyped donors. Study observations and caveats: In vitro work confirmed that three CMV-associated chains recognize CMV antigens. Clonal expansion, a later analysis showed, was greater in HLA-associated TCR beta chains than in equally common others.

PCR amplification relied on 60 Vbeta primers (plus 13 Jbeta primers). Clones were sequenced by immunoSEQ multiplex PCR, and TCRdb holds only the in-frame ones, with some missing. The table shows some 160,000 clones, with approximately 80% occurring only once. Per germline, CDR1 MGHDK and CDR2 SYGVNS. Trimming stripped 3 bases from V and 6 bases from J, with 14 bases between. There are 15 residues in the CDR3. In the case of this clone: The target antigen is unknown.

The sequence was obtained from a boy aged 2 to 10 in good health and CMV-seronegative. The sequenced material came from PBMCs. V and J are TRBV25-1 and TRBJ2-2; perhaps TRBD2 as D (7 bases). CDR3 residues: CASSDPTGRAGELFF. The CDR3 DNA sequence: TGTGCCAGCAGTGATCCCACAGGGAGGGCCGGGGAGCTGTTTTTT. The variable domain in full, completed from reference TRBV25-1 and TRBJ2-2, reads EADIYQTPRYLVIGTGKKITLECSQTMGHDKMYWYQQDPGMELHLIHYSYGVNSTEKGDLSSESTVSRIRTEHFPLTLESARPSHTSQYLCASSDPTGRAGELFFGEGSRLTVL.